This entry lists 8 T cell receptor beta chains sequenced from one sample in a study of siplizumab effects on memory and regulatory T cells. Some clones are missing from TCRdb's copy, which holds only in-frame ones; the method was immunoSEQ multiplex PCR. The sample shows about 72,000 clones, 91% of them seen only once. What was sequenced was CD8+ T cells sorted from blood. These receptors originate from a human donor in good health.

The V call is TRBV23-1, the J call TRBJ2-3; D call uncertain. TRBV23-1 is an ORF for which the function is uncertain. CDR3 length equals 15 residues. Trimming shortened V by 4 bases and J by 4 bases, and 15 bases separated the two germline ends. The CDR3 coding sequence is TGCGCCAGCAGTCGGCTTGAAGGAAGGGCAGATACGCAGTATTTT. Translation gives CASSRLEGRADTQYF.

This clone was observed once. The chain recombines TRBV6-5 with TRBJ2-7; 7 nucleotides agree with TRBD1. Germline CDR1 and CDR2: MNHEY and SVGAGI. V trimming: 5 bases; J trimming: 3 bases; junction bases outside the gene matches: 7. The CDR3 is 14 residues long. The chain's CDR3 is CASSPTRTGYEQYF. DNA of the CDR3: TGTGCCAGCAGTCCTACTCGGACAGGCTACGAGCAGTACTTC.

This chain connects TRBV18 to TRBJ2-1, with D perhaps matching TRBD1 or TRBD2 (5 bases each). This CDR3 is 16 amino acids long. V lost 0 bases to trimming and J lost 3 bases, with 12 bases between them. Looked up from germline, CDR1 is KGHSH and CDR2 is LQKENI. The CDR3 loop reads CASSPPTGDRYNEQFF. The CDR3 DNA follows: TGTGCCAGCTCACCACCAACTGGGGACCGCTACAATGAGCAGTTCTTC.

The gene calls are TRBV5-4 and TRBJ2-1, with D tentatively TRBD1 or TRBD2 (5 bases each). This CDR3 is built from 18 residues. Deletions cut 5 bases from V and 0 bases from J, with 21 bases between. CDR1 is SGHNT and CDR2 is YYREEE in the germline V gene (reference sequence). The CDR3 is CASSRPRDGPSSYNEQFF. The CDR3 coding sequence is TGTGCCAGCAGTAGACCCCGGGACGGACCGAGCTCCTACAATGAGCAGTTCTTC.

The sample holds one count of this clone. V usage is TRBV7-9 and J usage is TRBJ2-3; D is uncertain. The CDR3 consists of 13 residues. Germline-derived CDR1 and CDR2 are SEHNR and FQNEAQ (reference sequence). Trimming left V 5 bases short and J 0 bases short, with 6 bases between. DNA for the CDR3: TGTGCCAGCAGCGTCCCTAGCACAGATACGCAGTATTTT. This codes for CASSVPSTDTQYF.

The V and J genes are TRBV18 and TRBJ2-3, with no clear D. The V end was cut by 0 bases, the J end by 0 bases, with 7 bases between. There are 15 residues in the CDR3. CDR1 is KGHSH and CDR2 is LQKENI in the germline V gene. CDR3 bases: TGTGCCAGCTCACCACCCACGACTAGCACAGATACGCAGTATTTT. Translated: CASSPPTTSTDTQYF.

The genes are TRBV7-9 and TRBJ1-1; D ambiguous. CDR3 length: 14 amino acids. The germline V gene encodes CDR1 SEHNR and CDR2 FQNEAQ (reference sequence). Trimming pared 4 bases from V and 4 bases from J, leaving 13 bases between. CDR3 nucleotide sequence: TGTGCCAGCAGCTCCATCGGTAAGGCCACTGAAGCTTTCTTT. Its translation is CASSSIGKATEAFF.

The chain's CDR3 is CASSVGDAIYEQYF. The CDR3 region has the DNA TGTGCCAGCAGCGTGGGGGACGCTATCTACGAGCAGTACTTC. The chain employs TRBV9 and TRBJ2-7, with D perhaps given as TRBD1 or TRBD2 (5 bases each). The germline V and J ends were trimmed by 2 bases and 3 bases, with 12 bases remaining between them. The CDR3 loop spans 14 amino acids. The germline V gene encodes CDR1 SGDLS and CDR2 YYNGEE.